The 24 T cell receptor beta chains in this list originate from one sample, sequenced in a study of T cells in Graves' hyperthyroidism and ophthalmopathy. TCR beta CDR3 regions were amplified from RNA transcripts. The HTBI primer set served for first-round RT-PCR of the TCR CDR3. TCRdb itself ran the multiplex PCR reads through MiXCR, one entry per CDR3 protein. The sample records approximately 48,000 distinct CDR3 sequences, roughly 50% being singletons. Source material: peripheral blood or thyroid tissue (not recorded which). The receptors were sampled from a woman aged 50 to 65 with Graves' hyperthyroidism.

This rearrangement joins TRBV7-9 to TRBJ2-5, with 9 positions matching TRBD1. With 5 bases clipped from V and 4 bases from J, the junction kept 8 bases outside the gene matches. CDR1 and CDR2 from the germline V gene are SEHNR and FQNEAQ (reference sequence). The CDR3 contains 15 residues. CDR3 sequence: CASSTGQGRGETQYF. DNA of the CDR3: TGTGCCAGCAGCACTGGACAGGGGAGAGGAGAGACCCAGTACTTC.

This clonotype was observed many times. In nucleotides, the CDR3 is TGCGCCAGCAGTACGGGACAGGGGGCTAACTATGGCTACACCTTC. This sequence encodes CASSTGQGANYGYTF. The chain carries TRBV4-1 and TRBJ1-2, with 11 bases identical to TRBD1. Germline assignment: CDR1 MGHRA and CDR2 YSYEKL. The CDR3 is 15 residues long. The ends lost 6 bases at V and 0 bases at J; junction bases unmatched: 3.

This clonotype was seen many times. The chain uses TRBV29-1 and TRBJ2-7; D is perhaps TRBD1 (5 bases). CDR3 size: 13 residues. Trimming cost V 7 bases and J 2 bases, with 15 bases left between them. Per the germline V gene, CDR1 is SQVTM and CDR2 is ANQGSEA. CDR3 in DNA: TGCAGCGCCTCAGGGCGGAATACCTACGAGCAGTACTTC. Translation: CSASGRNTYEQYF.

The CDR3 region has the DNA TGTGCCAGCAGTTTAGGGCTAGCGGGAGGGCGGGACGAGCAGTACTTC. This translates into CASSLGLAGGRDEQYF. The chain has TRBV5-4 and TRBJ2-7, with TRBD2 matching over 12 bases. Germline CDR1 SGHNT, CDR2 YYREEE (reference sequence). Germline trimming cut 5 bases from V and 5 bases from J; bases unmatched to any gene: 11. The CDR3 has 16 residues.

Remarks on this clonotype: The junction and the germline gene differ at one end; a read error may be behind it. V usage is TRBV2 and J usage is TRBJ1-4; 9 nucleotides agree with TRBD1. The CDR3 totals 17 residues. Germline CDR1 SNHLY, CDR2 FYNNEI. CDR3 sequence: CASRGQGVWRNGERLFF. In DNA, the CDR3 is TGTGCCAGCCGGGGACAGGGAGTCTGGCGTAATGGTGAAAGACTGTTTTTT.

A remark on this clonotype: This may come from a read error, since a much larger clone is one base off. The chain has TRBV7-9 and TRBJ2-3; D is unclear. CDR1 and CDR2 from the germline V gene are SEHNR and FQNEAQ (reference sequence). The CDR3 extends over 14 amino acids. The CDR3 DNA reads TGCGCCAGCAGCCAAGGTACGAGGCTAGGTACGCAGTATTTT. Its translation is CASSQGTRLGTQYF.

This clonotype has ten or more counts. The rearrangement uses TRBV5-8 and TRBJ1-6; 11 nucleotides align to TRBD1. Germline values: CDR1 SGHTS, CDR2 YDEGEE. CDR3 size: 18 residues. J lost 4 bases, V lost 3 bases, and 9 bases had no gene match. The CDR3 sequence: CASSYYTGTGGYNSPLHF. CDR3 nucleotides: TGTGCCAGCAGCTATTATACCGGGACAGGGGGTTATAATTCACCCCTCCACTTT.

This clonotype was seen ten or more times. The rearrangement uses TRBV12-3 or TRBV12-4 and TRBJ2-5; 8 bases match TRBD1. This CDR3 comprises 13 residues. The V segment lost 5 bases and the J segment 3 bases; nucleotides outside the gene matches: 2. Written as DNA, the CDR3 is TGTGCCAGCAGTCAGACAGGGGAAGAGACCCAGTACTTC. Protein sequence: CASSQTGEETQYF.

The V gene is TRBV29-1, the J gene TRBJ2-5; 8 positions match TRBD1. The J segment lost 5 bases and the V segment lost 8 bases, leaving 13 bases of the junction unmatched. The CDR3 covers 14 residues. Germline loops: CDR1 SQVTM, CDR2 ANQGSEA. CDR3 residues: CSSKEQGARETQYF. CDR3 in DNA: TGCAGCTCCAAAGAGCAGGGGGCGCGGGAGACCCAGTACTTC.

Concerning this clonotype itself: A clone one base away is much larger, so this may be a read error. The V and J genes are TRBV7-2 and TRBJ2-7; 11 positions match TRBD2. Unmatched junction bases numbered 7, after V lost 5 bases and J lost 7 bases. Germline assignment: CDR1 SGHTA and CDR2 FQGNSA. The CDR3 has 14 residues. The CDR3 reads CASSQPGLAEEQYF. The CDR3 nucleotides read TGTGCCAGCAGCCAACCGGGACTAGCGGAAGAGCAGTACTTC.

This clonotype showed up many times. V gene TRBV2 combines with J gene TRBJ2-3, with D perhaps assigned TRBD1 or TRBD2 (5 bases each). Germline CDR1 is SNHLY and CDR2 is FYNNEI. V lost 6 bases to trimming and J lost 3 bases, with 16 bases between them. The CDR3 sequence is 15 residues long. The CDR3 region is CASSLGTRRTDTQYF. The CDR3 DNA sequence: TGTGCCAGCAGCCTCGGGACCAGACGAACAGATACGCAGTATTTT.

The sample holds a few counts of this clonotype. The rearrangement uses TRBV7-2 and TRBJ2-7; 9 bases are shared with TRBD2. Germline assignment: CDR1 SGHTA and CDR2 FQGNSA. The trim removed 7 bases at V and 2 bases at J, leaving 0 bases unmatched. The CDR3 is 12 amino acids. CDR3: CASKREAYEQYF. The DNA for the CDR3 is TGTGCCAGCAAGCGGGAGGCCTACGAGCAGTACTTC.

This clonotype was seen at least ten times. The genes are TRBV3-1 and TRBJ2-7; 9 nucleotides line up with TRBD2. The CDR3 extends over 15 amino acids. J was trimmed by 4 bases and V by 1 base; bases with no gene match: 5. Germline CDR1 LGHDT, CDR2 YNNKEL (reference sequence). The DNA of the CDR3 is TGTGCCAGCAGCCAAGTAGCGGGAGCAAGATACGAGCAGTACTTC. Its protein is CASSQVAGARYEQYF.

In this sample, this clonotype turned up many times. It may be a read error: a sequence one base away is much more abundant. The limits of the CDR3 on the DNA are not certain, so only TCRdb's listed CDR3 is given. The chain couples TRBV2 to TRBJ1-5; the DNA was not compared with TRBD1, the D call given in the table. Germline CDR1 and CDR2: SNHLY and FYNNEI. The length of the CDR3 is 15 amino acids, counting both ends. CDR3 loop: CASSEVGTGTQPLHF.

The CDR3 DNA reads as TGCAGTGCAAGCGTGACTAGCGGGATTCCCCCCTACGAGCAGTACTTC. As protein: CSASVTSGIPPYEQYF. J is TRBJ2-7 and V is TRBV20-1; TRBD2 agrees at 11 bases. The CDR3 contains 16 residues. V shed 6 bases, J shed 2 bases, and the junction held 12 bases outside the gene matches. In germline, CDR1 is DFQATT, CDR2 SNEGSKA (reference sequence).

The CDR3 loop is CASSREGLSGGYEQYF. CDR3 coding DNA: TGTGCCAGCAGTCGGGAGGGGCTCAGCGGTGGCTACGAGCAGTACTTC. The rearrangement links TRBV6-5 to TRBJ2-7, with TRBD2 identical over 8 bases. From germline, CDR1 is MNHEY and CDR2 SVGAGI. This CDR3 region has 16 residues. The trim removed 5 bases at V and 3 bases at J, leaving 12 bases unmatched.

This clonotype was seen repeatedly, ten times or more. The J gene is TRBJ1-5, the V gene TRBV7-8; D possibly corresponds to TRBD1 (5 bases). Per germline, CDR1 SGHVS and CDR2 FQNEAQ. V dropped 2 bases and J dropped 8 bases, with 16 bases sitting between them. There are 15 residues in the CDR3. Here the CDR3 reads CASSLSGGAKEPQHF. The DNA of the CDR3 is TGTGCCAGCAGCTTATCGGGGGGAGCCAAGGAGCCCCAGCATTTT.

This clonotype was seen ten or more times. The CDR3 region is CATGGGLWDTQYF. The DNA of the CDR3 is TGTGCCACCGGGGGGGGGCTTTGGGATACGCAGTATTTT. The chain links TRBV15 to TRBJ2-3, with D possibly being TRBD2 (7 bases). Looked up from germline, CDR1 is LNHNV and CDR2 is YYDKDF (reference sequence). Trimming pared 8 bases from V and 6 bases from J, leaving 15 bases between. The length of the CDR3 is 13 residues.

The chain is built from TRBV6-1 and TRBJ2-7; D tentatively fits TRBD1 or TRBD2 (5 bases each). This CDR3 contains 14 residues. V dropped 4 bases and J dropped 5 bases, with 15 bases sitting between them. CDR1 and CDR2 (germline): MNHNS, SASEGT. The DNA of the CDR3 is TGTGCCAGCAGTGTTTCCGGGGCTTGGAACGAGCAGTACTTC. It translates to CASSVSGAWNEQYF.

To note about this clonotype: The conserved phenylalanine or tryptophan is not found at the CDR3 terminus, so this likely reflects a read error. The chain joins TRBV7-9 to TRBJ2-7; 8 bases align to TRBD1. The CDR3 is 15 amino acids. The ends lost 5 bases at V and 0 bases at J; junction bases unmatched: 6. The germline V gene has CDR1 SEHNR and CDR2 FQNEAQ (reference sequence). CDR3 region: CASSHRDRNSYEQYL. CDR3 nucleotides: TGTGCCAGCAGCCACCGGGACAGGAACTCCTACGAGCAGTACCTC.

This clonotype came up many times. The CDR3 loop reads CAISEGQGRSAEAFF. CDR3 coding DNA: TGTGCCATCAGTGAAGGACAGGGGAGGAGCGCTGAAGCTTTCTTT. This chain joins TRBV10-3 and TRBJ1-1; 9 bases line up with TRBD1. J gave up 6 bases and V 3 bases, and 8 bases lay outside the gene matches. CDR1 and CDR2 (germline): ENHRY, SYGVKD. The CDR3 totals 15 residues.

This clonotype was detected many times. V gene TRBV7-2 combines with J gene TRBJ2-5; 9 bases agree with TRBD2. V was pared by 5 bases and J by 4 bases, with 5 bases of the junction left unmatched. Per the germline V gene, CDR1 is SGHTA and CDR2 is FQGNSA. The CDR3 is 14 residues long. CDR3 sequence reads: CASSPRTSVETQYF. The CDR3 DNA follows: TGTGCCAGCAGCCCCCGGACTAGCGTAGAGACCCAGTACTTC. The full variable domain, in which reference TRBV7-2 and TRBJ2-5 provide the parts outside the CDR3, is GAGVSQSPSNKVTEKGKDVELRCDPISGHTALYWYRQSLGQGLEFLIYFQGNSAPDKSGLPSDRFSAERTGGSVSTLTIQRTQQEDSAVYLCASSPRTSVETQYFGPGTRLLVL.

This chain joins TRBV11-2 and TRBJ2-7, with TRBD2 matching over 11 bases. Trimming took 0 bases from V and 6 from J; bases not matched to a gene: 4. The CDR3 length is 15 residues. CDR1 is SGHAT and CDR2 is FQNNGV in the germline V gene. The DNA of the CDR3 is TGTGCCAGCAGCTTAGAGTGGCTAGCGGGGGGCGAGCAGTACTTC. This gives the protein CASSLEWLAGGEQYF.

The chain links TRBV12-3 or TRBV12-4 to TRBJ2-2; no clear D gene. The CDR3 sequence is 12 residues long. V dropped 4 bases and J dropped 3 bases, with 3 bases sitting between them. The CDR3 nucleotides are TGTGCCAGCAGTTGGGACACCGGGGAGCTGTTTTTT. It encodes CASSWDTGELFF.